The 26 T cell receptor beta chains presented below share a single source sample, sequenced in a study of T cell repertoires in cytomegalovirus infection. TCRdb ran MiXCR on the reads and lists one entry per CDR3 protein. The repertoire includes 60,000 to 75,000 distinct CDR3 sequences, around 30% of them detected once, and just under 60% sits in the top ten. These receptors' antigens are unknown. Sample: CD8+ T cells from cultured PBMCs, taken from culture after CMV antigen stimulation. The receptor set was obtained from a human donor in good health (CMV status not recorded). Some clones in this sample may be carry-over from other donors' samples.

This chain connects TRBV6-2 or TRBV6-3 to TRBJ2-7; D ambiguous. The CDR3 has 13 residues. Trimming took 3 bases from V and 4 from J, leaving 10 bases between them. Germline lookup yields CDR1 MNHEY and CDR2 SVGEGT. CDR3 sequence: CASSYGGTYEQYF. CDR3 DNA: TGTGCCAGCAGTTATGGCGGAACTTACGAGCAGTACTTC.

The rearrangement links TRBV9 to TRBJ1-1; perhaps TRBD1 as D (5 bases). Germline CDR1 reads SGDLS; CDR2 reads YYNGEE. The CDR3 extends over 17 amino acids. The germline V and J ends were trimmed by 0 bases and 0 bases, with 15 bases remaining between them. The CDR3 sequence: CASSVEYLLGVNTEAFF. As DNA, the CDR3 is TGTGCCAGCAGCGTAGAATATCTCTTGGGGGTGAACACTGAAGCTTTCTTT.

This clonotype was observed at least ten times. The chain is built from TRBV7-2 and TRBJ2-7; 9 bases map to TRBD1. The CDR3 has 14 residues. Trimming cost V 4 bases and J 6 bases; bases outside gene matches: 7. Germline CDR1 SGHTA, CDR2 FQGNSA. CDR3 amino acids: CASSWDRAQSEQYF. The CDR3 nucleotides read TGTGCCAGCAGCTGGGACAGGGCCCAGTCCGAGCAGTACTTC.

This clonotype was seen a handful of times. This chain joins TRBV12-3 or TRBV12-4 and TRBJ1-3, with D perhaps matching TRBD1 (5 bases). This CDR3 region has 14 residues. V was shortened by 7 bases and J by 0 bases, with 10 bases between the two germline ends. The CDR3 loop reads CASTWGSSGNTIYF. CDR3 bases: TGTGCCAGCACCTGGGGGAGCTCTGGAAACACCATATATTTT.

The J gene is TRBJ1-2, the V gene TRBV5-1, with D unclear. CDR1 is SGHRS, CDR2 YFSETQ, per germline. Deletions cut 2 bases from V and 2 bases from J, with 13 bases between. The CDR3 has 15 amino acids. CDR3 residues: CASSFNRAGNYGYTF. The CDR3 DNA is TGCGCCAGCAGCTTTAACCGGGCCGGGAACTATGGCTACACCTTC.

CDR3: CASSFTGYEQYF. The DNA of the CDR3 is TGTGCCAGCAGCTTTACAGGCTACGAGCAGTACTTC. The chain couples TRBV5-5 to TRBJ2-7, with a possible D match to TRBD1 (5 bases). The germline gives CDR1 SGHKS, CDR2 YYEKEE (reference sequence). Trimming shortened V by 2 bases and J by 3 bases, and 6 bases separated the two germline ends. The CDR3 covers 12 residues.

This chain uses TRBV2 with TRBJ1-5; 8 bases align to TRBD1. The CDR3 sequence is 15 residues long. V dropped 6 bases and J dropped 3; count of bases not matched to a gene: 7. Germline CDR1 reads SNHLY; CDR2 reads FYNNEI. CDR3 loop: CASSQRTGLNQPQHF. CDR3 bases: TGTGCCAGCAGCCAACGGACAGGGCTCAATCAGCCCCAGCATTTT.

This clonotype came up many times. A junction boundary mismatches the germline segment, possibly from a read error. V and J are TRBV10-3 and TRBJ1-1; D remains ambiguous. Germline loops: CDR1 ENHRY, CDR2 SYGVKD. The CDR3 is 12 residues long. For the CDR3, the DNA is TGTGCCATCAGTGAGTCGAACACCGAAGCTTTCTTT. Translated: CAISESNTEAFF.

In regard to this clonotype: One base away lies a much larger clone, so this may be a sequencing read error. The CDR3 carries no conserved terminal phenylalanine or tryptophan, so it likely arises from a read error. The V and J genes are TRBV7-2 and TRBJ2-5; D gene ambiguous. V lost 4 bases and J 5 bases, leaving 5 bases between the germline ends. Germline V gene lookup returns CDR1 SGHTA and CDR2 FQGNSA. The CDR3 runs to 11 residues. CDR3 DNA sequence: TGTGCCAGCAGCTCCTATGAGACCCAGTACTTA. Translation: CASSSYETQYL.

This chain uses TRBV20-1 with TRBJ1-1; TRBD1 might be the D (6 bases). CDR1 and CDR2 from the germline V gene are DFQATT and SNEGSKA (reference sequence). V lost 1 base and J 1 base, leaving 13 bases between the germline ends. This CDR3 has 15 amino acids. This CDR3 reads CSARGPLGGNTEAFF. The CDR3 nucleotides are TGCAGTGCTAGAGGGCCACTAGGGGGGAACACTGAAGCTTTCTTT.

The chain uses TRBV24-1 and TRBJ1-4; 7 positions agree with TRBD1. Trimming cost V 2 bases and J 6 bases; bases outside gene matches: 14. CDR3 length: 18 amino acids. From germline, CDR1 is KGHDR and CDR2 SFDVKD. The CDR3 reads CATSDSTGNPELDEKLFF. CDR3 sequence (DNA): TGTGCCACCAGTGATTCGACAGGGAACCCCGAACTGGATGAAAAACTGTTTTTT.

This clonotype was found many times. The chain is built from TRBV10-2 and TRBJ2-7; 8 bases are a match to TRBD1. This CDR3 has 14 residues. V lost 3 bases to trimming and J lost 6 bases; unmatched junction nucleotides: 7. Germline-derived CDR1 and CDR2 are WSHSY and SAAADI. The DNA for the CDR3 is TGCGCCAGCAGTGATGGCAGGGGGCGATTCGAGCAGTACTTC. It specifies CASSDGRGRFEQYF.

The chain links TRBV7-9 to TRBJ2-7, with 9 bases fitting TRBD1. There are 13 residues in the CDR3. The germline CDR1 and CDR2 sequences are SEHNR and FQNEAQ (reference sequence). V shed 7 bases, J shed 7 bases, and the junction held 8 bases outside the gene matches. CDR3 sequence: CASTAGTGNEQYF. CDR3 nucleotides: TGTGCCAGCACCGCGGGGACAGGGAATGAGCAGTACTTC.

The chain links TRBV20-1 to TRBJ1-2; tentative D call: TRBD1 (6 bases). In germline, CDR1 is DFQATT, CDR2 SNEGSKA (reference sequence). The CDR3 spans 13 residues. Trimming shortened V by 5 bases and J by 4 bases, and 14 bases separated the two germline ends. CDR3 region: CSAASGGLYGYTF. CDR3 in DNA: TGCAGTGCTGCTTCTGGGGGCCTCTATGGCTACACCTTC.

The rearrangement links TRBV11-2 to TRBJ2-1; 10 bases map to TRBD2. The germline V gene has CDR1 SGHAT and CDR2 FQNNGV. The CDR3 covers 15 residues. The V gene end was trimmed by 2 bases and the J gene end by 4 bases; junction bases not matched to a gene: 2. The CDR3 bases are TGTGCCAGCAGCTTATGGACTAGCGGTTACAATGAGCAGTTCTTC. Its translation is CASSLWTSGYNEQFF.

This chain uses TRBV10-3 with TRBJ2-2; D uncertain. The V gene's germline CDR1 is ENHRY and CDR2 SYGVKD. The CDR3 has 14 amino acids. V dropped 3 bases and J dropped 3 bases, with 8 bases sitting between them. This chain's CDR3 is CAISDLSDTGELFF. DNA for the CDR3: TGTGCCATCAGTGACCTATCGGACACCGGGGAGCTGTTTTTT.

CDR3: CASTLPGTGAYEQYF. CDR3 DNA sequence: TGTGCCAGCACCCTGCCCGGGACAGGAGCCTACGAGCAGTACTTC. V is TRBV7-4 and J is TRBJ2-7, with 8 positions matching TRBD1. The CDR3 extends over 15 amino acids. Germline CDR1 is SGHVT and CDR2 is SQSDAQ. V shed 7 bases and J 2 bases; nucleotides not matched to a gene: 10.

As concerns this clonotype: Sequence at one end of the junction differs from germline and may be a read error. The CDR3 bases are TGTGCCAGCAGTTTATCTCTAGCGGGGGGGCCAGGAACATTT. This gives the protein CASSLSLAGGPGTF. The chain joins TRBV27 to TRBJ2-3; 12 positions match TRBD2. Germline values: CDR1 MNHEY, CDR2 SMNVEV (reference sequence). This CDR3 region has 14 residues.

The V gene is TRBV11-2, the J gene TRBJ2-3, with 8 bases fitting TRBD1. Germline CDR1 reads SGHAT; CDR2 reads FQNNGV. The V gene end was trimmed by 5 bases and the J gene end by 4 bases; junction bases not matched to a gene: 8. The CDR3 covers 15 residues. As DNA, the CDR3 is TGTGCCAGCAGCGCAGGGGGCCTTCGATCAGATACGCAGTATTTT. Its protein product is CASSAGGLRSDTQYF. Together with reference TRBV11-2 and TRBJ2-3, the CDR3 gives the full variable domain: EAGVAQSPRYKIIEKRQSVAFWCNPISGHATLYWYQQILGQGPKLLIQFQNNGVVDDSQLPKDRFSAERLKGVDSTLKIQPAKLEDSAVYLCASSAGGLRSDTQYFGPGTRLTVL.

This clonotype was seen more than once but under ten times. This chain connects TRBV10-3 to TRBJ1-1; 7 nucleotides match TRBD1. This CDR3 spans 15 amino acids. After removal of 2 bases from V and 1 base from J, the junction contained 4 bases not matched to a gene. Germline loops: CDR1 ENHRY, CDR2 SYGVKD. As DNA, the CDR3 is TGTGCCATCAGTGAGGGGGACAGCGGGAACACTGAAGCTTTCTTT. Translating it yields CAISEGDSGNTEAFF.

The V call is TRBV29-1, the J call TRBJ2-1; weak D call: TRBD1 (5 bases). V gave up 4 bases and J gave up 2 bases, with 12 bases separating them. The CDR3 totals 14 residues. Germline V lookup: CDR1 SQVTM, CDR2 ANQGSEA. Written as DNA, the CDR3 is TGCAGCGTTGGGGGCAGGCCGACCTACAATGAGCAGTTCTTC. Translation gives CSVGGRPTYNEQFF.

This clonotype has a count of ten or more. The CDR3 sequence is CASSVGSDNEQFF. DNA for the CDR3: TGTGCCAGCAGCGTAGGGTCAGACAATGAGCAGTTCTTC. This chain links TRBV9 with TRBJ2-1, with D hard to call. Looked up from germline, CDR1 is SGDLS and CDR2 is YYNGEE. V lost 0 bases and J lost 5, with 6 bases in between. CDR3 length: 13 residues. Drawing the rest from reference TRBV9 and TRBJ2-1, the complete variable domain is DSGVTQTPKHLITATGQRVTLRCSPRSGDLSVYWYQQSLDQGLQFLIQYYNGEERAKGNILERFSAQQFPDLHSELNLSSLELGDSALYFCASSVGSDNEQFFGPGTRLTVL.

CDR3 loop: CASKGASGEYF. The CDR3 DNA follows: TGTGCCAGCAAGGGGGCTAGCGGAGAGTACTTC. The rearrangement uses TRBV27 and TRBJ2-5, with D perhaps being TRBD1 or TRBD2 (7 bases each). This CDR3 has 11 amino acids. V was clipped by 7 bases and J by 12 bases, with 15 bases between them. Germline V CDR1 and CDR2: MNHEY, SMNVEV (reference sequence).

The chain joins TRBV27 to TRBJ1-5; D is unclear. The CDR3 contains 14 residues. V was shortened by 0 bases and J by 5 bases, with 8 bases between the two germline ends. Per germline, CDR1 MNHEY and CDR2 SMNVEV (reference sequence). CDR3 sequence (DNA): TGTGCCAGCAGTTTATCCGGAGTTCATCAGCCCCAGCATTTT. Its translation: CASSLSGVHQPQHF.

J is TRBJ1-1 and V is TRBV5-6; possible D gene TRBD1, 5 bases. V was pared by 0 bases and J by 1 base, with 10 bases between. CDR3 length equals 15 residues. Germline V gene lookup returns CDR1 SGHDT and CDR2 YYEEEE. The CDR3 loop reads CASSLEAGTNTEAFF. The CDR3 nucleotides read TGTGCCAGCAGCTTGGAGGCAGGGACGAACACTGAAGCTTTCTTT.

This clonotype was observed a few times. The rearrangement links TRBV9 to TRBJ2-3; the match to TRBD2 covers 9 bases. V lost 0 bases to trimming and J lost 6 bases; unmatched junction nucleotides: 8. The length of the CDR3 is 16 residues. The germline V gene has CDR1 SGDLS and CDR2 YYNGEE. The CDR3 nucleotides read TGTGCCAGCAGCGTAGGTAGCGGGAGTAGGGACGATACGCAGTATTTT. It is translated as CASSVGSGSRDDTQYF.